This T cell receptor (beta chain) emerged from a study of OX40 agonist ivuxolimab in advanced cancers. Turning to the study itself: An anti-OX40 (CD134) antibody with agonistic activity, ivuxolimab, was administered to patients. Partial responses were achieved by three patients, of whom one had hepatocellular carcinoma and two had cutaneous melanoma. Study-wide results and caveats: Low normalized T-cell clonal expansion was additionally recorded for some nonresponders. Doses of 0.1 to 3.0 mg/kg were accompanied by clonal expansion of CD4+ and CD8+ blood T cells by week 6.

Here immunoSEQ multiplex PCR was the method, and the copy in TCRdb shows in-frame clones only, minus some. The repertoire holds tens of thousands of clones, with approximately 90% as singletons. With respect to this clone: Its antigen is as yet unknown.

V gave up 2 bases and J gave up 4 bases; unmatched junction bases: 4. Germline CDR1 and CDR2: SGDLS and YYNGEE. This CDR3 region has 15 residues. The sequencing used CD4+ or CD8+ T cells sorted from blood, collected in a trial of the OX40 agonist ivuxolimab. This TCR was sampled from an adult with an advanced solid tumor such as melanoma, head and neck, liver or kidney cancer. The rearrangement joins TRBV9 to TRBJ2-1; 9 bases are shared with TRBD1. DNA for the CDR3: TGTGCCAGCAGCGTCCGGGACAGGGTTTACAATGAGCAGTTCTTC. It encodes CASSVRDRVYNEQFF.